The 28 T cell receptor beta chains in this list originate from one sample, sequenced in a study of blood T cell repertoires in COVID-19. The assay was immunoSEQ multiplex PCR, and TCRdb's table has in-frame clones only and misses some. The sample holds around 250,000 clones, 70% to 90% seen once. The source material was peripheral blood. Receptors were obtained from a man under 40 who had recovered from COVID-19.

The gene calls are TRBV19 and TRBJ2-7, with D hard to call. CDR1 and CDR2 from the germline V gene are LNHDA and SQIVND (reference sequence). The V end lost 5 bases, the J end lost 5 bases, and 7 bases lay between the germline ends. This CDR3 has 11 residues. This CDR3 is CASSLANEQYF. The CDR3 bases are TGTGCCAGTAGTTTAGCCAACGAGCAGTACTTC.

This chain uses TRBV5-4 with TRBJ2-7; the match to TRBD2 covers 16 bases. The germline V gene encodes CDR1 SGHNT and CDR2 YYREEE (reference sequence). CDR3 length: 20 amino acids. V lost 4 bases to trimming and J lost 4 bases; unmatched junction nucleotides: 17. The CDR3: CASSPLLGTSGGASGYEQYF. The CDR3 bases are TGTGCCAGCAGCCCGCTTCTAGGGACTAGCGGGGGGGCCTCGGGGTACGAGCAGTACTTC.

The chain couples TRBV29-1 to TRBJ2-3, with 9 nucleotides matching TRBD2. The V segment lost 7 bases and the J segment 5 bases; nucleotides outside the gene matches: 4. This CDR3 is 12 amino acids long. Germline CDR1 reads SQVTM; CDR2 reads ANQGSEA. CDR3 in amino acids: CSAQRGVDTQYF. In DNA form, the CDR3 reads TGCAGCGCCCAGCGGGGGGTAGATACGCAGTATTTT.

This sequence joins TRBV7-6 and TRBJ2-1, with D perhaps TRBD2 (5 bases). The CDR3 has 14 residues. Germline CDR1 reads SGHVS; CDR2 reads FNYEAQ. V was trimmed by 5 bases and J by 1 base, leaving 9 bases between them. This CDR3 reads CASSRERSYNEQFF. The CDR3 nucleotides are TGTGCCAGCAGCCGTGAGCGGTCCTACAATGAGCAGTTCTTC.

The V and J genes are TRBV4-3 and TRBJ1-1; TRBD1 matches 9 bases. CDR3 length: 15 residues. Looked up from germline, CDR1 is LGHNA and CDR2 is YSLEER. Trimming at V came to 8 bases and at J to 0 bases, leaving 7 bases not matched to a gene. CDR3 sequence reads: CASGWGQGLNTEAFF. The CDR3 nucleotides read TGCGCCAGCGGCTGGGGACAGGGCTTGAACACTGAAGCTTTCTTT.

This clone was counted between two and nine times. The gene calls are TRBV9 and TRBJ1-6, with TRBD1 matching over 7 bases. CDR1 SGDLS and CDR2 YYNGEE come from the germline V gene. This CDR3 region has 16 residues. After removal of 4 bases from V and 6 bases from J, the junction contained 10 bases not matched to a gene. The CDR3 loop reads CASSFETGTANSPLHF. The CDR3 DNA is TGTGCCAGCAGCTTTGAAACCGGGACAGCTAATTCACCCCTCCACTTT.

This chain uses TRBV18 with TRBJ1-2; tentative D call: TRBD1 (5 bases). V lost 2 bases and J 6 bases, leaving 16 bases between the germline ends. The CDR3 consists of 15 residues. Germline V gene sequence: CDR1 KGHSH, CDR2 LQKENI. CDR3 region: CASSPSEGRGDGYTF. As DNA, the CDR3 is TGTGCCAGCTCACCAAGTGAAGGAAGGGGTGATGGCTACACCTTC.

The V call is TRBV5-1, the J call TRBJ1-5; 9 nucleotides line up with TRBD1. The length of the CDR3 is 15 residues. The germline gives CDR1 SGHRS, CDR2 YFSETQ. V trimming: 5 bases; J trimming: 5 bases; junction bases outside the gene matches: 8. DNA of the CDR3: TGCGCCAGCAGTCGCGGGGGACAGGGCCATCAGCCCCAGCATTTT. Protein sequence: CASSRGGQGHQPQHF.

The chain is built from TRBV11-2 and TRBJ2-5, with 9 positions matching TRBD2. CDR1 SGHAT and CDR2 FQNNGV come from the germline V gene. This CDR3 comprises 16 residues. V lost 4 bases, J lost 5 bases, and 11 bases stayed unmatched. In nucleotides, the CDR3 is TGTGCCAGCAGCTCCCGTGGGCGGGGGGGCGTGGAGACCCAGTACTTC. Amino acid sequence: CASSSRGRGGVETQYF.

The chain has TRBV7-9 and TRBJ1-6; possible D gene TRBD1, 6 bases. Germline lookup yields CDR1 SEHNR and CDR2 FQNEAQ (reference sequence). The V end was cut by 5 bases, the J end by 0 bases, with 17 bases between. The CDR3 length is 18 residues. The CDR3 spells CASSGLRTESSYNSPLHF. CDR3 DNA sequence: TGTGCCAGCAGCGGACTCCGGACAGAGAGCTCCTATAATTCACCCCTCCACTTT.

V is TRBV11-2 and J is TRBJ1-2; 7 bases agree with TRBD1. Looked up from germline, CDR1 is SGHAT and CDR2 is FQNNGV. The ends lost 4 bases at V and 8 bases at J; junction bases unmatched: 13. The CDR3 loop spans 15 amino acids. This CDR3 is CASSYNDRDAWGYTF. The DNA of the CDR3 is TGTGCCAGCAGCTACAACGACAGGGACGCCTGGGGCTACACCTTC.

Comment on this clone: Different DNA sequences within this sample yield the same CDR3. The chain joins TRBV7-9 to TRBJ1-1, with D possibly TRBD1 on 5 matching bases. The germline V gene encodes CDR1 SEHNR and CDR2 FQNEAQ (reference sequence). Trimming stripped 5 bases from V and 4 bases from J, with 11 bases between. The CDR3 runs 13 residues. DNA for the CDR3: TGTGCCAGCAGCCTCGACAGAGGCACTGAAGCTTTCTTT. This codes for CASSLDRGTEAFF.

The CDR3 sequence is CAWNWGRGKNIQYF. The CDR3 nucleotides are TGTGCCTGGAACTGGGGTCGAGGGAAGAACATTCAGTACTTC. V gene TRBV30 combines with J gene TRBJ2-4, with D maybe TRBD2 (5 bases). The CDR3 sequence is 14 residues long. The germline V gene encodes CDR1 GTSNPN and CDR2 SVGIG (reference sequence). V was pared by 4 bases and J by 7 bases, with 17 bases between.

This chain links TRBV29-1 with TRBJ1-2; TRBD1 matches at 7 bases. CDR3 length: 13 residues. CDR1 SQVTM and CDR2 ANQGSEA come from the germline V gene. The junction had 10 bases not matched to a gene; V was cut back by 4 bases and J by 8 bases. The CDR3 loop is CSVAGQDPFGYTF. The CDR3 DNA reads as TGCAGCGTTGCCGGACAGGACCCTTTCGGCTACACCTTC.

This clone has only one observation. This chain links TRBV27 with TRBJ2-2; TRBD1 aligns across 11 bases. V gave up 5 bases and J gave up 12 bases; unmatched junction bases: 8. Looked up from germline, CDR1 is MNHEY and CDR2 is SMNVEV (reference sequence). The CDR3 is 14 amino acids. The CDR3 loop reads CASSIPGTGGKLFF. The CDR3 nucleotides read TGTGCCAGCAGTATCCCCGGGACAGGGGGTAAGCTGTTTTTT.

The chain recombines TRBV6-2 or TRBV6-3 with TRBJ1-5; 9 nucleotides line up with TRBD1. V was clipped by 4 bases and J by 7 bases; unmatched bases: 8. This CDR3 has 15 residues. Germline V lookup: CDR1 MNHEY, CDR2 SVGEGT. The CDR3 bases are TGTGCCAGCAGTTCCAGAGGGACAGGGAACCAGCCCCAGCATTTT. Translating it yields CASSSRGTGNQPQHF.

The chain couples TRBV5-8 to TRBJ2-3; the D is unclear. The CDR3 extends over 13 amino acids. The V gene's germline CDR1 is SGHTS and CDR2 YDEGEE. V lost 2 bases and J lost 0, with 4 bases in between. CDR3 sequence reads: CASSFLSTDTQYF. For the CDR3, the DNA is TGTGCCAGCAGCTTTCTAAGCACAGATACGCAGTATTTT.

This chain uses TRBV18 with TRBJ2-2, with 7 bases identical to TRBD1. This CDR3 is 15 amino acids long. V lost 3 bases to trimming and J lost 2 bases; unmatched junction nucleotides: 3. CDR1 and CDR2 from the germline V gene are KGHSH and LQKENI. The CDR3 reads CASSPTGSNTGELFF. CDR3 nucleotides: TGTGCCAGCTCACCGACAGGGAGTAACACCGGGGAGCTGTTTTTT.

V is TRBV6-1 and J is TRBJ1-1; D may be TRBD1 (5 bases). The CDR3 spans 15 residues. V was clipped by 1 base and J by 4 bases, with 13 bases between them. Germline CDR1 is MNHNS and CDR2 is SASEGT. The CDR3 sequence is CASSEGGGVGTEAFF. The CDR3 region has the DNA TGTGCCAGCAGTGAAGGGGGAGGGGTGGGCACTGAAGCTTTCTTT.

V and J are TRBV12-3 or TRBV12-4 and TRBJ1-4; D is perhaps TRBD1 (6 bases). The CDR3 extends over 13 amino acids. V lost 1 base, J lost 11 bases, and 11 bases lay in between. The DNA of the CDR3 is TGTGCCAGCAGTTTAGAGGCGGGGGCCAAACTGTTTTTT. Protein: CASSLEAGAKLFF.

The chain recombines TRBV11-3 with TRBJ2-4; possibly TRBD1 for D (6 bases). V shed 1 base and J shed 6 bases, with 25 bases lying between them. Germline values: CDR1 SGHNT, CDR2 YENEEA. There are 19 residues in the CDR3. As DNA, the CDR3 is TGTGCCAGCAGCTTAGTGTCCAGTCGAGGGGGAGCCGCGGGAAACATTCAGTACTTC. Translated, it gives CASSLVSSRGGAAGNIQYF.

This chain links TRBV6-2 or TRBV6-3 with TRBJ1-5, with D possibly matching TRBD1 (5 bases). Trimming removed 4 bases at V and 6 bases at J, with 10 bases between. The CDR3 has 13 amino acids. In germline, CDR1 is MNHEY, CDR2 SVGEGT. DNA for the CDR3: TGTGCCAGCAGTTCCGGGGGTGGTCAGCCCCAGCATTTT. It is translated as CASSSGGGQPQHF.

The chain links TRBV7-9 to TRBJ1-3; 9 bases agree with TRBD1. With 2 bases clipped from V and 3 bases from J, the junction kept 5 bases outside the gene matches. Per germline, CDR1 SEHNR and CDR2 FQNEAQ (reference sequence). This CDR3 has 16 residues. In DNA form, the CDR3 reads TGTGCCAGCAGCTTAATGGGACAGGGACGTGGAAACACCATATATTTT. As protein: CASSLMGQGRGNTIYF.

CDR3 residues: CASTGGGPKAFF. The DNA for the CDR3 is TGTGCCAGCACGGGCGGCGGGCCCAAAGCTTTCTTT. This chain joins TRBV6-1 and TRBJ1-1; D remains unclear. Trimming pared 7 bases from V and 9 bases from J, leaving 15 bases between. There are 12 residues in the CDR3. The V gene's germline CDR1 is MNHNS and CDR2 SASEGT.

This chain links TRBV18 with TRBJ2-1, with 8 bases identical to TRBD1. The CDR3 is 14 residues long. Germline CDR1 KGHSH, CDR2 LQKENI. V lost 1 base and J lost 7; bases outside the gene matches: 3. CDR3 coding DNA: TGTGCCAGCTCACCACTGGGACAGGATAATGAGCAGTTCTTC. As protein: CASSPLGQDNEQFF.

The chain employs TRBV7-6 and TRBJ1-3, with a possible D match to TRBD1 (6 bases). CDR1 and CDR2 from the germline V gene are SGHVS and FNYEAQ. V lost 6 bases to trimming and J lost 7 bases, with 22 bases between them. CDR3 length equals 16 residues. CDR3: CASRPSRDNSRNTIYF. For the CDR3, the DNA is TGTGCCAGCAGACCGTCGAGGGACAACAGTAGGAACACCATATATTTT.

This chain's CDR3 is CASRLALRLSIPEQYF. CDR3 sequence (DNA): TGTGCAAGTCGCTTAGCGCTCAGGCTCTCCATCCCCGAGCAGTACTTC. This chain connects TRBV12-2 to TRBJ2-7; the D call in the table, TRBD1, was not verified against the DNA. TRBV12-2 constitutes a pseudogene. The CDR3 loop spans 16 amino acids.

This clone has only one observation. This chain joins TRBV9 and TRBJ1-2; 9 bases are shared with TRBD1. CDR1 and CDR2 (germline): SGDLS, YYNGEE. Trimming removed 1 base from V and 5 bases from J; junction bases left unmatched: 6. This CDR3 region has 15 residues. Written as DNA, the CDR3 is TGTGCCAGCAGCGTATTCTTCGGGACAGGGTATGGCTACACCTTC. It yields the protein CASSVFFGTGYGYTF.